One TCR beta chain is described in this entry. Its antigen is unidentified. One end of the junction fails to match germline, which may point to a read error. Patients aged 18 to 65 had newly diagnosed hyperthyroidism that had lasted under 2 months. PBMCs stemmed from around 9.3 ml fresh peripheral blood. It was RNA transcripts that yielded the amplified TCR beta CDR3 regions. Initially, a first-round RT-PCR of the TCR CDR3 employed the HTBI primer set. TCRdb reanalysed the multiplex PCR reads using MiXCR and keeps one entry per CDR3 protein. The sample includes roughly 710,000 distinct CDR3 sequences, 30% to 40% of them seen just once. Germline V gene lookup returns CDR1 SGHRS and CDR2 YFSETQ. The CDR3 loop spans 14 amino acids. These data originate in a study of T cells in Graves' hyperthyroidism and ophthalmopathy. Whole-study results and caveats: Most expanded thyroid clonotypes above 0.001 also appeared in blood.

This chain connects TRBV5-1 to TRBJ2-7; either TRBD1 or TRBD2 may fit D (5 bases each). This sequence originates from a woman between 40 and 55 years old with Graves' hyperthyroidism. The source material was blood. The CDR3 region has the DNA TGCGCCAGCAGCCCTTGGCAGGGAAGGGACGAGCACTACTTC. It encodes CASSPWQGRDEHYF.